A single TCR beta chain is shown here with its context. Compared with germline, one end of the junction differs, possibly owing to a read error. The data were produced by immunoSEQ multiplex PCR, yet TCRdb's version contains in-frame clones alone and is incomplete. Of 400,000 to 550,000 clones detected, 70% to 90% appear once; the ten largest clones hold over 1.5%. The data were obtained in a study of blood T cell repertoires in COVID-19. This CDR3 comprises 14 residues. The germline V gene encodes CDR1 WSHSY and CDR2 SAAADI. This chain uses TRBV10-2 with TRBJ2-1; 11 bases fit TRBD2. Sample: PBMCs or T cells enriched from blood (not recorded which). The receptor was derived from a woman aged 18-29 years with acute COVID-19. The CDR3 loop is CVAGSGRAWREQFF. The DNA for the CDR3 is TGTGTAGCCGGTAGCGGGAGGGCCTGGAGGGAGCAGTTCTTC.